A selection of T cell receptor beta chains follows, all from one sample in a study of identical twins. One entry per CDR3 protein, called by TCRdb with MiXCR from the 5' RACE reads. The top ten hold approximately 0.98% of the sample, which has 400,000 to 500,000 distinct CDR3 sequences, more than 13% seen once. The same data also contributed to another study, on yellow fever vaccine responses in identical twins.

What was sequenced was CD4+ T cells sorted from blood. These receptors came from a woman aged 18-35 years in good health. The CDR3 runs from the conserved cysteine through the conserved F or W. The D gene is left open where the match is weak. Expanded clones are given a class, and other clones once, few, many or no size at all.

size: many; length: 11; V: TRBV12-3/TRBV12-4; J: TRBJ2-1; D: -; DNA: TGTGCCAGCACCGGGGGAAATGAGCAGTTCTTC; CDR3: CASTGGNEQFF
size: many; length: 14; V: TRBV12-3/TRBV12-4; J: TRBJ2-6; D: -; DNA: TGTGCCAGCAGTAGCGGCTCTGGGGCCAACGTCCTGACTTTC; CDR3: CASSSGSGANVLTF
size: -; length: 14; V: TRBV7-8; J: TRBJ1-6; D: TRBD1; DNA: TGTGCCAGCAGCGTCGGGACAGGGTTTTCACCCCTCCACTTT; CDR3: CASSVGTGFSPLHF
size: -; length: 16; V: TRBV7-2; J: TRBJ2-7; D: TRBD2; DNA: TGTGCCAGCAGCTACACCGGGACTAGCGGGGCCTACGAGCAGTACTTC; CDR3: CASSYTGTSGAYEQYF
size: -; length: 13; V: TRBV20-1; J: TRBJ2-7; D: TRBD2; DNA: TGCAGTGCAGTAAGCGGGAGCTCCTACGAGCAGTACTTC; CDR3: CSAVSGSSYEQYF
size: few; length: 16; V: TRBV20-1; J: TRBJ2-7; D: TRBD1; DNA: TGCAGTGCTGTAGGGGGCAGGCCAATTGCTACCTACGAGCAGTACTTC; CDR3: CSAVGGRPIATYEQYF
size: few; length: 16; V: TRBV6-1; J: TRBJ1-4; D: -; DNA: TGTGCCAGCAAACGTTCTAGGGTTGCAACTAATGAAAAACTGTTTTTT; CDR3: CASKRSRVATNEKLFF
size: few; length: 15; V: TRBV20-1; J: TRBJ2-3; D: TRBD2; DNA: TGCAGTGCTAGTCGGGCGGGAGGGGCCACAGATACGCAGTATTTT; CDR3: CSASRAGGATDTQYF
size: -; length: 16; V: TRBV3-1; J: TRBJ2-4; D: TRBD1; DNA: TGTGCCAGCAGCCTAGGACGCGGGACAGGTCAAAACATTCAGTACTTC; CDR3: CASSLGRGTGQNIQYF
size: -; length: 15; V: TRBV14; J: TRBJ2-3; D: TRBD1; DNA: TGTGCCAGCAGCCTCCGGACAGGGGGCACAGATACGCAGTATTTT; CDR3: CASSLRTGGTDTQYF
size: -; length: 15; V: TRBV6-5; J: TRBJ2-2; D: -; DNA: TGTGCCAGCAGTTACACCAAGGGGAACACCGGGGAGCTGTTTTTT; CDR3: CASSYTKGNTGELFF
size: -; length: 15; V: TRBV7-9; J: TRBJ2-5; D: TRBD1; DNA: TGTGCCAGCAGCAAACGAAAGACAGGGGAAGGGACCCAGTACTTC; CDR3: CASSKRKTGEGTQYF
size: -; length: 12; V: TRBV18; J: TRBJ2-3; D: -; DNA: TGTGCCACTCGGGGAGGCACAGATACGCAGTATTTT; CDR3: CATRGGTDTQYF
size: few; length: 13; V: TRBV12-3/TRBV12-4; J: TRBJ1-4; D: -; DNA: TGTGCCAGCAGGACTACGGTGGGTGAAAAACTGTTTTTT; CDR3: CASRTTVGEKLFF
size: many; length: 15; V: TRBV6-5; J: TRBJ2-1; D: -; DNA: TGTGCCAGCAGTTTAAGTACTCCGTCCTACAATGAGCAGTTCTTC; CDR3: CASSLSTPSYNEQFF
size: few; length: 15; V: TRBV6-5; J: TRBJ2-7; D: -; DNA: TGTGCCAGCAGTTACCAGCGGGTCCCCTCCTACGAGCAGTACTTC; CDR3: CASSYQRVPSYEQYF
size: -; length: 17; V: TRBV11-2; J: TRBJ2-2; D: TRBD2; DNA: TGTGCCAGCAGCGCACTTATGGGACTAGCAAGCACCGGGGAGCTGTTTTTT; CDR3: CASSALMGLASTGELFF
size: many; length: 15; V: TRBV5-1; J: TRBJ2-5; D: -; DNA: TGCGCCAGCAGCTTGGAATTCGGCGGGTTTGAGACCCAGTACTTC; CDR3: CASSLEFGGFETQYF
size: -; length: 17; V: TRBV6-5; J: TRBJ2-2; D: TRBD2; DNA: TGTGCCAGCAGTTACTTGAAAGCGGGGGGGCTTACCGGGGAGCTGTTTTTT; CDR3: CASSYLKAGGLTGELFF
size: few; length: 15; V: TRBV5-1; J: TRBJ2-3; D: TRBD1; DNA: TGCGCCAGCAGCTCGGACAGGCAAAGCACAGATACGCAGTATTTT; CDR3: CASSSDRQSTDTQYF
size: few; length: 14; V: TRBV20-1; J: TRBJ2-2; D: TRBD2; DNA: TGCAGTGCTAGGTGGCGGGGGGACACCGGGGAGCTGTTTTTT; CDR3: CSARWRGDTGELFF
size: few; length: 12; V: TRBV29-1; J: TRBJ2-7; D: -; DNA: TGCAGCGTTACGTCGGGGGATCACGAGCAGTACTTC; CDR3: CSVTSGDHEQYF
size: many; length: 17; V: TRBV6-5; J: TRBJ2-7; D: TRBD2; DNA: TGTGCCAGCAGTTGGGGGACTAGCGGGAATCTAGGGTACGAGCAGTACTTC; CDR3: CASSWGTSGNLGYEQYF
size: few; length: 14; V: TRBV5-4; J: TRBJ1-5; D: -; DNA: TGTGCCAGCAGCTCCGACAGGATCAATCAGCCCCAGCATTTT; CDR3: CASSSDRINQPQHF
size: few; length: 15; V: TRBV20-1; J: TRBJ1-2; D: -; DNA: TGCTGTGCTAGAGAGACTGGCACGGCTAACTATGGCTACACCTTC; CDR3: CCARETGTANYGYTF
size: -; length: 15; V: TRBV12-3/TRBV12-4; J: TRBJ2-3; D: TRBD2; DNA: TGTGCCAGCAGGAAGCGGGGGGGCCCCCCAGATACGCAGTATTTT; CDR3: CASRKRGGPPDTQYF
size: few; length: 15; V: TRBV11-3; J: TRBJ2-5; D: TRBD1; DNA: TGTGCCAGCAGCTATCGGACAGGGGAGATGGAGACCCAGTACTTC; CDR3: CASSYRTGEMETQYF
size: few; length: 17; V: TRBV7-2; J: TRBJ2-1; D: -; DNA: TGTGCCAGCAGCCCACGAGTAATGGGGAGCTCCTACAATGAGCAGTTCTTC; CDR3: CASSPRVMGSSYNEQFF
size: -; length: 14; V: TRBV7-3; J: TRBJ2-2; D: -; DNA: TGTGCCAGCAGGGGGGAGGAGAACACCGGGGAGCTGTTTTTT; CDR3: CASRGEENTGELFF
size: few; length: 15; V: TRBV10-3; J: TRBJ2-5; D: TRBD1; DNA: TGTGCCATCAATTCGGACAGGAGGTACCAAGAGACCCAGTACTTC; CDR3: CAINSDRRYQETQYF
size: -; length: 16; V: TRBV7-2; J: TRBJ2-7; D: -; DNA: TGTGCCAGCAGCTTAGAGCCTAGCGCCAGCTCCTACGAGCAGTACTTC; CDR3: CASSLEPSASSYEQYF
size: few; length: 15; V: TRBV28; J: TRBJ1-5; D: -; DNA: TGTGCCAGCAGGGGGGGGGCTTATAGCAATCAGCCCCAGCATTTT; CDR3: CASRGGAYSNQPQHF
size: -; length: 15; V: TRBV12-3/TRBV12-4; J: TRBJ2-1; D: -; DNA: TGTGCCAGCAGTAAATGGGGGGATTCCTACAATGAGCAGTTCTTC; CDR3: CASSKWGDSYNEQFF
size: -; length: 14; V: TRBV11-3; J: TRBJ1-6; D: TRBD1; DNA: TGTGCCAGCAGCAAAGGACAGGGTAATTCACCCCTCCACTTT; CDR3: CASSKGQGNSPLHF